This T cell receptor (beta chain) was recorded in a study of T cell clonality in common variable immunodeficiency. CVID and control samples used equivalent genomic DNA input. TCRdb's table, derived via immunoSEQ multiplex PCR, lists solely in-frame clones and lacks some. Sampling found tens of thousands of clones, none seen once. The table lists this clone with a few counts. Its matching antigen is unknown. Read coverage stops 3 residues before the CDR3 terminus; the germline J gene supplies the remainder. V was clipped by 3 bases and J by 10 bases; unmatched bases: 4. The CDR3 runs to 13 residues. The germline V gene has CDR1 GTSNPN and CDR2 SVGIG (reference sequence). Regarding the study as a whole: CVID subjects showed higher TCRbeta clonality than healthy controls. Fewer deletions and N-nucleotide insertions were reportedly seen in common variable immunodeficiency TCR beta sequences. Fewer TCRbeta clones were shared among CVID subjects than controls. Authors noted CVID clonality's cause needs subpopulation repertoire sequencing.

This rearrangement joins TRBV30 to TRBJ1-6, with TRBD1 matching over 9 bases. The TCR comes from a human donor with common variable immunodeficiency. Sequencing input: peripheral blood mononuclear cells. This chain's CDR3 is CAWRGQGSSPLHF. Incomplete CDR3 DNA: TGTGCCTGGAGGGGACAGGGCTCCTCACCC.